What follows are 10 T cell receptor beta chains derived from one specimen sequenced in a study of T cell clonotyping in hematopoietic cell transplantation. Method: immunoSEQ multiplex PCR; TCRdb's copy keeps in-frame clones and lacks some. The sample holds approximately 26,000 clones, roughly 84% seen once. Specified time point: recipient sample about 28 days before transplant, after cytoreduction. The sequencing here drew on peripheral blood mononuclear cells, taken before stem cell transplant. These receptors came from a woman in her fifties or sixties with acute myeloid leukemia. Some clones in this sample may be carry-over from other donors' samples.

The chain combines TRBV27 with TRBJ2-4; 9 bases fit TRBD1. Per the germline V gene, CDR1 is MNHEY and CDR2 is SMNVEV (reference sequence). The CDR3 loop spans 17 amino acids. With 4 bases clipped from V and 3 bases from J, the junction kept 10 bases outside the gene matches. The CDR3 region has the DNA TGTGCCAGCAGTTCTCTTTTGACAGGGGGAGGCAAAAACATTCAGTACTTC. It yields the protein CASSSLLTGGGKNIQYF.

V usage is TRBV4-3 and J usage is TRBJ2-1, with 8 bases identical to TRBD1. The CDR3 length is 16 residues. Germline CDR1 and CDR2: LGHNA and YSLEER. Losses at the gene ends were 3 bases for V and 4 bases for J; bases not matched to a gene: 8. CDR3 amino acids: CASSHTGTGGYNEQFF. The CDR3 DNA reads TGCGCCAGCAGCCATACAGGGACAGGAGGATACAATGAGCAGTTCTTC.

This chain links TRBV7-8 with TRBJ1-5, with 7 bases lining up with TRBD1. Germline-derived CDR1 and CDR2 are SGHVS and FQNEAQ. Unmatched junction bases numbered 4, after V lost 3 bases and J lost 5 bases. The CDR3 is 14 amino acids. The CDR3 DNA follows: TGTGCCAGCAGCTTCACTACAGGGGATCAGCCCCAGCATTTT. Protein sequence: CASSFTTGDQPQHF.

This clone was observed once. DNA of the CDR3: TGTGCCAGCAGCTTACAGGGAAACTATGGCTACACCTTC. This gives the protein CASSLQGNYGYTF. The V and J genes are TRBV11-2 and TRBJ1-2, with D maybe TRBD1 (5 bases). V lost 2 bases and J lost 2, with 6 bases in between. Germline V gene lookup returns CDR1 SGHAT and CDR2 FQNNGV. This CDR3 spans 13 amino acids.

The V gene is TRBV4-3, the J gene TRBJ2-5; 12 bases fit TRBD2. The CDR3 totals 17 residues. The J segment lost 5 bases and the V segment lost 3 bases, leaving 10 bases of the junction unmatched. Per the germline V gene, CDR1 is LGHNA and CDR2 is YSLEER. The CDR3 DNA reads as TGCGCCAGCAGCCAGGGGACTAGCGGGTTTTTTGGGGAGACCCAGTACTTC. Translated: CASSQGTSGFFGETQYF.

This sequence joins TRBV11-2 and TRBJ2-1; TRBD2 matches at 10 bases. CDR1 SGHAT and CDR2 FQNNGV come from the germline V gene. The V segment lost 7 bases and the J segment 7 bases; nucleotides outside the gene matches: 13. The CDR3 extends over 16 amino acids. The DNA for the CDR3 is TGTGCCAGCATCCAAGGATCGGGACTAGCGAAGAATGAGCAGTTCTTC. Its translation is CASIQGSGLAKNEQFF.

The sample holds one count of this clone. This chain uses TRBV7-2 with TRBJ2-7; D not resolved. Germline CDR1 reads SGHTA; CDR2 reads FQGNSA. V was trimmed by 6 bases and J by 12 bases, leaving 15 bases between them. The CDR3 covers 11 residues. In DNA, the CDR3 is TGTGCCAGCAGTCAATCGGGTAGGAGGTACTTC. Its translation: CASSQSGRRYF.

This chain connects TRBV29-1 to TRBJ1-1; D remains ambiguous. From germline, CDR1 is SQVTM and CDR2 ANQGSEA. The CDR3 is 11 residues long. V shed 6 bases and J shed 4 bases, with 9 bases lying between them. The CDR3 DNA follows: TGCAGCGTAGGTTCTGGCACTGAAGCTTTCTTT. This codes for CSVGSGTEAFF.

The chain couples TRBV6-1 to TRBJ2-7; a possible D gene is TRBD1 (6 bases). Germline V gene lookup returns CDR1 MNHNS and CDR2 SASEGT. This CDR3 is built from 13 residues. V was cut by 4 bases and J by 2 bases, with 9 bases left in between. In nucleotides, the CDR3 is TGTGCCAGCAGTGTAGACAGGCCCTACGAGCAGTACTTC. This gives the protein CASSVDRPYEQYF.

The V gene is TRBV28, the J gene TRBJ2-5; D gene ambiguous. Trimming pared 6 bases from V and 4 bases from J, leaving 12 bases between. CDR1 and CDR2 (germline): MDHEN, SYDVKM. The CDR3 totals 13 residues. The CDR3 sequence: CASSERWLETQYF. CDR3 DNA: TGTGCCAGCAGCGAAAGGTGGCTAGAGACCCAGTACTTC.